Given below is one TCR beta chain in context. The CDR3 totals 14 residues. Per germline, CDR1 LNHNV and CDR2 YYDKDF (reference sequence). The V end was cut by 5 bases, the J end by 5 bases, with 15 bases between. This entry comes from a study of blood T cell repertoires in COVID-19. Using immunoSEQ multiplex PCR, the repertoire was profiled, and TCRdb retains in-frame clones only, with some absent. The sample contains over 200,000 clones, approximately 91% of which appear only once. Sequencing input: PBMCs or T cells enriched from blood (not recorded which). The source of this sequence is a human donor in a cohort exposed to, infected with or recovered from COVID-19 (not recorded which). The donor label of this sample is uncertain. The chain has TRBV15 and TRBJ1-2; D possibly corresponds to TRBD1 (6 bases). The CDR3: CATSSLGGLYGYTF. CDR3 coding DNA: TGTGCCACCAGCTCCTTAGGGGGTCTGTATGGCTACACCTTC. The full variable domain, its missing parts supplied by reference TRBV15 and TRBJ1-2, is DAMVIQNPRYQVTQFGKPVTLSCSQTLNHNVMYWYQQKSSQAPKLLFHYYDKDFNNEADTPDNFQSRRPNTSFCFLDIRSPGLGDTAMYLCATSSLGGLYGYTFGSGTRLTVV.